Sequencing of this TCR beta chain was carried out in a study of T-cell memory formation after mild COVID-19. This clonotype came up many times. What it binds is unknown. Amplification by 5'RACE using constant-segment primers produced TCR alpha and TCR beta cDNA libraries that carried sample barcodes and UMIs. TCRdb processed the 5' RACE reads anew with MiXCR; each CDR3 protein has one entry. The sample consists of fewer than 300,000 distinct CDR3 sequences, 16% of them appearing once. Study findings and constraints: Day 15 to 85 contracting clones showed balanced CD4/CD8; later expanders leaned CD4+. Mostly located in CM and EM were contracting CD4+ clones, with contracting CD8+ clones located in EMRA.

The sample consisted of PBMCs or a T cell subset sorted from them (not recorded which). This receptor was obtained from a man younger than 35 who had mild COVID-19 (a few samples of this study predate the infection). Cell type and time point are not known.

The CDR3 DNA reads TGCGCCAGCAGCCAAGACCGGGATACCAGGGGTAATTCACCCCTCCACTTT. It specifies CASSQDRDTRGNSPLHF. V usage is TRBV4-3 and J usage is TRBJ1-6; D perhaps matches TRBD1 (6 bases). This CDR3 spans 17 amino acids. V lost 0 bases, J lost 6 bases, and 15 bases lay in between. Germline V gene lookup returns CDR1 LGHNA and CDR2 YSLEER.